This T cell receptor beta chain stems from a study of OX40 agonist ivuxolimab in advanced cancers. Sequenced by immunoSEQ multiplex PCR; TCRdb stores in-frame clones only, minus some. The sample records 65,000 to 85,000 clones, approximately 86% being singletons. Germline-derived CDR1 and CDR2 are SGHRS and YFSETQ. The CDR3 is 15 residues long. Between the trimmed V and J ends, which lost 5 bases and 4 bases, there was a span of 18 bases. A note on this clone: Its antigen is still unknown.

Regarding the study as a whole: The authors also found low normalized T-cell clonal expansion in some nonresponders.

The genes are TRBV5-1 and TRBJ1-1; TRBD1 is a possible D gene (6 bases). This TCR was sampled from an adult with an advanced solid tumor such as melanoma, head and neck, liver or kidney cancer. This specimen consisted of CD4+ or CD8+ T cells sorted from blood, obtained in a trial of the OX40 agonist ivuxolimab. The CDR3 bases are TGCGCCAGCAGTTCAGAGACGGGGGCTGGCACTGAAGCTTTCTTT. The encoded protein is CASSSETGAGTEAFF.